A single sample is the source of the 9 T cell receptor beta chains below, sequenced in a study of blood T cell repertoires in COVID-19. Sequencing used immunoSEQ multiplex PCR; TCRdb keeps in-frame clones, though not all of them. The sample consists of under 200,000 clones, 84% of them appearing once. Sequenced sample: peripheral blood. These TCRs come from a man aged 18-30 years with active or convalescent COVID-19.

There are a few counts of this clone. The chain combines TRBV12-3 or TRBV12-4 with TRBJ2-2; a possible D gene is TRBD2 (5 bases). The CDR3 runs to 13 residues. V was clipped by 7 bases and J by 3 bases, with 9 bases between them. The CDR3 sequence: CASTRTHTGELFF. CDR3 DNA: TGTGCCAGCACCCGGACTCACACCGGGGAGCTGTTTTTT.

This chain links TRBV19 with TRBJ2-7; tentatively, D is TRBD1 (5 bases). The V gene's germline CDR1 is LNHDA and CDR2 SQIVND (reference sequence). Trimming cost V 6 bases and J 2 bases, with 11 bases left between them. The length of the CDR3 is 13 residues. This chain's CDR3 is CASRKTETYEQYF. As DNA, the CDR3 is TGTGCCAGTAGAAAGACAGAAACCTACGAGCAGTACTTC.

The V call is TRBV29-1, the J call TRBJ2-7; 9 positions match TRBD1. CDR1 SQVTM and CDR2 ANQGSEA come from the germline V gene. With V trimmed by 6 bases and J by 7 bases, 7 bases remained unmatched. This CDR3 is 12 amino acids long. Written as DNA, the CDR3 is TGCAGCGTCGCCGGGACAGGGATTGAGCAGTACTTC. It encodes CSVAGTGIEQYF.

This chain links TRBV5-1 with TRBJ1-2; TRBD1 agrees at 7 bases. V lost 4 bases and J lost 1; bases outside the gene matches: 4. This CDR3 spans 14 amino acids. CDR1 SGHRS and CDR2 YFSETQ come from the germline V gene. The DNA for the CDR3 is TGCGCCAGCAGCGAAGGGGGCTTTAACTATGGCTACACCTTC. It specifies CASSEGGFNYGYTF.

The chain recombines TRBV6-4 with TRBJ1-2; 8 nucleotides align to TRBD1. This CDR3 spans 14 amino acids. The V segment lost 6 bases and the J segment 6 bases; nucleotides outside the gene matches: 9. Germline CDR1 reads MRHNA; CDR2 reads SNTAGT. The CDR3 DNA is TGTGCCAGCAGCTACGGACAGGGAGCAGATGGCTACACCTTC. Its protein product is CASSYGQGADGYTF.

This clone came up once. The chain combines TRBV12-3 or TRBV12-4 with TRBJ1-2, with a tentative D call TRBD1 (6 bases). V lost 4 bases and J 8 bases, leaving 14 bases between the germline ends. CDR3 size: 13 residues. The CDR3 spells CASSYNRAGGYTF. CDR3 DNA: TGTGCCAGCAGTTATAACAGGGCTGGAGGCTACACCTTC.

This clone occurred a few times. V gene TRBV6-5 combines with J gene TRBJ1-2; tentative D call: TRBD1 (5 bases). CDR3 size: 13 residues. Trimming shortened V by 8 bases and J by 3 bases, and 13 bases separated the two germline ends. Germline V CDR1 and CDR2: MNHEY, SVGAGI. In nucleotides, the CDR3 is TGTGCCAGCGGCAGGGTCGGAGACTATGGCTACACCTTC. Its translation is CASGRVGDYGYTF.

This chain joins TRBV2 and TRBJ1-3; a weak D match, TRBD1 (6 bases). The germline CDR1 and CDR2 sequences are SNHLY and FYNNEI. The CDR3 is made up of 15 amino acids. V lost 7 bases and J 2 bases, leaving 15 bases between the germline ends. The CDR3 nucleotides are TGTGCCAGCACCCGTGCGGGGGGCACTGGAAACACCATATATTTT. Amino acids: CASTRAGGTGNTIYF.

This clone was recorded once. V gene TRBV6-6 combines with J gene TRBJ1-5; maybe TRBD1 (5 bases). Germline CDR1 is MNHNY and CDR2 is SVGAGI (reference sequence). V lost 4 bases to trimming and J lost 1 base, with 11 bases between them. The CDR3 runs 15 residues. Here the CDR3 reads CASSSGDWSNQPQHF. CDR3 sequence (DNA): TGTGCCAGCAGTTCCGGGGACTGGAGCAATCAGCCCCAGCATTTT.